Presented here are 22 T cell receptor beta chains from one specimen sequenced in a study of T cells in Graves' hyperthyroidism and ophthalmopathy. TCR beta CDR3 regions were amplified from RNA transcripts. During a first-round RT-PCR of the TCR CDR3, the HTBI primer set was used. From the multiplex PCR reads, TCRdb called clonotypes with MiXCR, one entry per CDR3 protein. The table lists some 600,000 distinct CDR3 sequences, roughly 14% of them singletons, with about 5.8% in the top ten. Sequencing was performed on blood. The receptors shown here come from a woman aged 25 to 39 with Graves' hyperthyroidism that later progressed to Graves' ophthalmopathy.

This clonotype was observed at least ten times. In nucleotides, the CDR3 is TGTGCCTGGAGTGTACTCTTATGGAATGGCTACACCTTC. It encodes CAWSVLLWNGYTF. The genes are TRBV30 and TRBJ1-2; the D is unclear. V was clipped by 0 bases and J by 6 bases, with 11 bases between them. Germline-derived CDR1 and CDR2 are GTSNPN and SVGIG (reference sequence). The CDR3 covers 13 residues.

This clonotype has a count of ten or more. V and J are TRBV12-3 or TRBV12-4 and TRBJ1-2, with 7 bases matching TRBD1. V lost 6 bases to trimming and J lost 3 bases; unmatched junction nucleotides: 7. CDR3 length equals 14 residues. CDR3 region: CASSGTAPYYGYTF. CDR3 nucleotides: TGTGCCAGCAGCGGGACAGCTCCCTACTATGGCTACACCTTC.

This clonotype has a count of ten or more. This chain links TRBV5-1 with TRBJ2-3; unclear D gene. V was cut by 2 bases and J by 4 bases, with 11 bases left in between. CDR3 size: 14 residues. Germline lookup yields CDR1 SGHRS and CDR2 YFSETQ. CDR3: CASSFVQRSDTQYF. The DNA for the CDR3 is TGCGCCAGCAGCTTCGTTCAACGCTCAGATACGCAGTATTTT.

This clonotype has at least ten counts. The chain recombines TRBV20-1 with TRBJ2-1; D unclear. The V end lost 6 bases, the J end lost 8 bases, and 11 bases lay between the germline ends. CDR1 and CDR2 from the germline V gene are DFQATT and SNEGSKA (reference sequence). The CDR3 covers 11 residues. Here the CDR3 reads CSAGWGYEQFF. The CDR3 DNA sequence: TGCAGTGCCGGGTGGGGTTATGAGCAGTTCTTC.

This clonotype was seen repeatedly, ten times or more. The V and J genes are TRBV6-5 and TRBJ2-3; 12 bases are shared with TRBD2. Germline V gene sequence: CDR1 MNHEY, CDR2 SVGAGI. This CDR3 contains 19 residues. After removal of 1 base from V and 2 bases from J, the junction contained 10 bases not matched to a gene. In nucleotides, the CDR3 is TGTGCCAGCAGTTACTGGGCTAGCGGGAGGGCCTCTATCACAGATACGCAGTATTTT. Amino acid sequence: CASSYWASGRASITDTQYF.

This clonotype was seen at least ten times. The chain combines TRBV9 with TRBJ1-2, with D unresolved. The V end lost 2 bases, the J end lost 3 bases, and 17 bases lay between the germline ends. The CDR3 sequence is 16 residues long. Germline V gene lookup returns CDR1 SGDLS and CDR2 YYNGEE. The CDR3 region is CASSVSAQSTYYGYTF. The CDR3 DNA reads as TGTGCCAGCAGCGTGTCGGCACAGAGTACGTACTATGGCTACACCTTC.

This clonotype was observed a few times. The chain combines TRBV15 with TRBJ2-5, with 10 bases that match TRBD2. V lost 4 bases to trimming and J lost 2 bases; unmatched junction nucleotides: 7. The CDR3 is 16 amino acids. Germline CDR1 is LNHNV and CDR2 is YYDKDF (reference sequence). CDR3 region: CATSKPGLALQETQYF. The CDR3 bases are TGTGCCACCAGCAAGCCGGGACTAGCGCTTCAAGAGACCCAGTACTTC. The full variable domain, in which reference TRBV15 and TRBJ2-5 provide the parts outside the CDR3, is DAMVIQNPRYQVTQFGKPVTLSCSQTLNHNVMYWYQQKSSQAPKLLFHYYDKDFNNEADTPDNFQSRRPNTSFCFLDIRSPGLGDTAMYLCATSKPGLALQETQYFGPGTRLLVL.

This clonotype has ten or more counts. The CDR3 sequence is CASSSQTRAGTQYF. CDR3 coding DNA: TGTGCCAGCAGTTCTCAAACCCGGGCCGGGACGCAGTATTTT. J is TRBJ2-3 and V is TRBV27; D ambiguous. The CDR3 runs to 14 residues. CDR1 MNHEY and CDR2 SMNVEV come from the germline V gene (reference sequence). Between the trimmed V and J ends, which lost 4 bases and 9 bases, there was a span of 17 bases.

Of note for this clonotype: A much larger clone differs from this one at a single base, so this may be a read error. CDR3 in DNA: TGCGCCAGCAGCTTGTCCGGGACAGGGCCAGATACGCAGGATTTT. It yields the protein CASSLSGTGPDTQDF. This chain joins TRBV5-1 and TRBJ2-3; the match to TRBD1 covers 9 bases. CDR1 and CDR2 (germline): SGHRS, YFSETQ. The CDR3 loop spans 15 amino acids.

This clonotype has only a few counts. The V gene is TRBV20-1, the J gene TRBJ2-3; perhaps D is TRBD1 or TRBD2 (5 bases each). The CDR3 runs to 14 residues. The germline V gene has CDR1 DFQATT and CDR2 SNEGSKA (reference sequence). Trimming left V 2 bases short and J 0 bases short, with 9 bases between. The CDR3 nucleotides read TGCAGTGCTAGATGGGACGGAAGCACAGATACGCAGTATTTT. Amino acid sequence: CSARWDGSTDTQYF.

This clonotype was counted many times. CDR3 sequence reads: CASRDIPGVAKNIQYF. The CDR3 DNA reads TGTGCCAGCAGAGATATCCCCGGGGTGGCCAAAAACATTCAGTACTTC. The rearrangement joins TRBV6-1 to TRBJ2-4; D may be TRBD2 (5 bases). The CDR3 has 16 residues. Germline CDR1 reads MNHNS; CDR2 reads SASEGT. V gave up 6 bases and J gave up 1 base, with 16 bases separating them.

This clonotype was found many times. The chain joins TRBV7-9 to TRBJ2-1, with 7 bases fitting TRBD1. The germline CDR1 and CDR2 sequences are SEHNR and FQNEAQ (reference sequence). Germline trimming cut 4 bases from V and 9 bases from J; bases unmatched to any gene: 12. The CDR3 spans 15 residues. CDR3 loop: CASSSLGQMSLEQFF. CDR3 coding DNA: TGTGCCAGCAGCTCGCTGGGACAGATGTCTCTTGAGCAGTTCTTC.

This clonotype showed up many times. The chain links TRBV14 to TRBJ1-1, with 8 bases fitting TRBD1. Germline V gene lookup returns CDR1 SGHDN and CDR2 FVKESK. This CDR3 comprises 15 residues. V dropped 4 bases and J dropped 0; count of bases not matched to a gene: 4. The CDR3 DNA reads as TGTGCCAGCAGCCGAGCAGGGGGCTTGAACACTGAAGCTTTCTTT. Encoded protein: CASSRAGGLNTEAFF.

J is TRBJ2-3 and V is TRBV20-1; D is possibly TRBD2 (5 bases). V was clipped by 1 base and J by 2 bases, with 13 bases between them. The CDR3 consists of 15 residues. Germline CDR1 DFQATT, CDR2 SNEGSKA (reference sequence). The CDR3 protein is CSARVPERNTDTQYF. CDR3 in DNA: TGCAGTGCTAGAGTACCTGAGCGGAACACAGATACGCAGTATTTT.

This clonotype was counted many times. The chain couples TRBV12-3 or TRBV12-4 to TRBJ1-2, with D uncertain. This CDR3 has 13 residues. V was trimmed by 3 bases and J by 1 base, leaving 6 bases between them. CDR3 loop: CASSLEGNYGYTF. CDR3 sequence (DNA): TGTGCCAGCAGTTTGGAGGGTAACTATGGCTACACCTTC.

This clonotype came up many times. The chain uses TRBV7-9 and TRBJ1-1, with 10 bases aligning to TRBD1. Germline V lookup: CDR1 SEHNR, CDR2 FQNEAQ (reference sequence). J was trimmed by 1 base and V by 5 bases; bases with no gene match: 7. CDR3 size: 16 residues. CDR3 loop: CASSGGTGVSNTEAFF. The CDR3 region has the DNA TGTGCCAGCAGCGGGGGGACAGGGGTCTCGAACACTGAAGCTTTCTTT.

This clonotype was seen many times. The chain recombines TRBV20-1 with TRBJ2-3; TRBD2 matches at 13 bases. There are 16 residues in the CDR3. The germline CDR1 and CDR2 sequences are DFQATT and SNEGSKA (reference sequence). V dropped 3 bases and J dropped 5; count of bases not matched to a gene: 8. The CDR3 DNA reads as TGCAGTGCTAGTGCCCCTGGACTAGCGGGAGTAGATACGCAGTATTTT. This encodes CSASAPGLAGVDTQYF.

This clonotype was observed at least ten times. This chain joins TRBV28 and TRBJ1-5; maybe TRBD1 (6 bases). V lost 2 bases, J lost 5 bases, and 7 bases lay in between. The CDR3 has 13 residues. Germline CDR1 and CDR2: MDHEN and SYDVKM. The CDR3 DNA sequence: TGTGCCAGCAGTTTAGGACAGCATCAGCCCCAGCATTTT. Protein: CASSLGQHQPQHF.

This clonotype was picked up a small number of times. An end of the junction differs from the germline gene, which may be a read error. The chain has TRBV5-1 and TRBJ1-5; 7 nucleotides match TRBD1. The CDR3 is 14 residues long. Per the germline V gene, CDR1 is SGHRS and CDR2 is YFSETQ. The CDR3 loop is CASGLAGGYQPQHF. CDR3 nucleotide sequence: TGCGCCAGCGGCTTGGCAGGGGGTTATCAGCCCCAGCATTTT.

This clonotype has a count of ten or more. The CDR3 DNA reads TGTGCCACCACCGAAACCCCGACGGGTACCAAAAACATTCAGTACTTC. Translated, it gives CATTETPTGTKNIQYF. This rearrangement joins TRBV24-1 to TRBJ2-4; D is unresolved. Deletions cut 8 bases from V and 2 bases from J, with 18 bases between. The CDR3 spans 16 residues. Germline CDR1 is KGHDR and CDR2 is SFDVKD.

This clonotype was seen ten or more times. The chain has TRBV11-2 and TRBJ2-5; 8 nucleotides match TRBD2. This CDR3 is 16 amino acids long. Germline loops: CDR1 SGHAT, CDR2 FQNNGV. The junction had 8 bases not matched to a gene; V was cut back by 5 bases and J by 0 bases. The DNA of the CDR3 is TGTGCCAGCAGCCCAAATAGCGGGAAGTACCAAGAGACCCAGTACTTC. Protein: CASSPNSGKYQETQYF.

This chain joins TRBV9 and TRBJ2-2; 8 bases are a match to TRBD2. The CDR3 has 16 residues. From germline, CDR1 is SGDLS and CDR2 YYNGEE. Trimming took 3 bases from V and 2 from J; bases not matched to a gene: 6. DNA of the CDR3: TGTGCCAGCAGCGGTAGTAGCGGGGCAAACACCGGGGAGCTGTTTTTT. This encodes CASSGSSGANTGELFF.